This TCR beta chain appears in the sequencing data of a study of graft-versus-host responses after intestinal transplantation. Study details: Multivisceral, liver-intestinal, or isolated intestinal transplants were given to recipients. Tacrolimus and steroids were given for three to four years to all recipients after anti-thymocyte globulin induction. General study points: HvG clone declines early post-transplant were associated with peak circulating GvH levels. Present in recipient marrow, GvH clones included some that appeared first in ileum or blood.

This table comes from immunoSEQ multiplex PCR, and its TCRdb copy is limited to in-frame clones, with some not included. The data show fewer than 90,000 clones, with about 94% seen just once and about 0.2% held by the top ten. This CDR3 contains 17 residues. V shed 1 base and J shed 8 bases, with 21 bases lying between them. Looked up from germline, CDR1 is SGDLS and CDR2 is YYNGEE. Worth noting for this clone: Its antigen is not known.

This TCR was recovered from a human donor who was the organ donor for an intestinal transplant. The V gene is TRBV9, the J gene TRBJ1-4; D ambiguous. The specimen comprised unstimulated CD4+ T cells sorted from spleen or lymph node cells, sampled before transplant. The CDR3, as DNA: TGTGCCAGCAGCGTAAGCGGCAGTCACCAAAATTGGGAAAAACTGTTTTTT. It is translated as CASSVSGSHQNWEKLFF.